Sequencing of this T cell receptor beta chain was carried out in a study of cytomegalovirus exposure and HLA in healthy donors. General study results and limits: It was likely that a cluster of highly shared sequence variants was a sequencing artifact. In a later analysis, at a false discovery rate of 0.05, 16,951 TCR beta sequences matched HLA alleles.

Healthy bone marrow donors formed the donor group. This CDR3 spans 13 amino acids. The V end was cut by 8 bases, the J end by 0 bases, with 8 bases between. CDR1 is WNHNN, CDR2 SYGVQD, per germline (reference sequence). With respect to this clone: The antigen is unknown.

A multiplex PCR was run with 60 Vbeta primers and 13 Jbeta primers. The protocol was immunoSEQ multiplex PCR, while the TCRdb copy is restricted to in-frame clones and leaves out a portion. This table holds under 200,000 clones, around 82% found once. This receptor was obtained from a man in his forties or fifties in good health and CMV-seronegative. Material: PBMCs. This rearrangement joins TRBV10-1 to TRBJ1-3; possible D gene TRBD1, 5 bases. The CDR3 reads CASSGGSGNTIYF. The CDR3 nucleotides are TGCGCCAGCTCCGGGGGCTCTGGAAACACCATATATTTT.